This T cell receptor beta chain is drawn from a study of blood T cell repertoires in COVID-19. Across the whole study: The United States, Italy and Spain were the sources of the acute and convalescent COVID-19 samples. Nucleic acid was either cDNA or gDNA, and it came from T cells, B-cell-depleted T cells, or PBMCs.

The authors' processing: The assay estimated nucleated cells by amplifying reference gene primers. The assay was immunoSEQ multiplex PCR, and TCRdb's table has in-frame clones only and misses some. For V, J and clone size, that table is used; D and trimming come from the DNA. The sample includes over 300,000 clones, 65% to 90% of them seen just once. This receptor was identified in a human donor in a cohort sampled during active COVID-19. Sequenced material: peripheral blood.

CDR3 protein: CASSIWGKQAGELFF. The CDR3 coding sequence is TGTGCCAGTAGTATATGGGGCAAGCAAGCCGGGGAGCTGTTTTTT. The chain is built from TRBV19 and TRBJ2-2; D is perhaps TRBD1 (5 bases). Germline values: CDR1 LNHDA, CDR2 SQIVND (reference sequence). V was cut by 2 bases and J by 6 bases, with 13 bases left in between. The CDR3 runs to 15 residues.